This TCR beta chain was sequenced in a study of T cells in Graves' hyperthyroidism and ophthalmopathy. Researchers took RNA transcripts and amplified the TCR beta CDR3 regions from them. TCR CDR3 underwent first-round RT-PCR with the HTBI primer set. TCRdb reanalysed the multiplex PCR reads using MiXCR and keeps one entry per CDR3 protein. This sample carries approximately 360,000 distinct CDR3 sequences, 15% to 18% of them seen once, and the ten largest clones take 25% to 35%. This clonotype was recorded at least ten times. The CDR3 sequence is 15 residues long. In germline, CDR1 is DFQATT, CDR2 SNEGSKA (reference sequence). V was trimmed by 3 bases and J by 7 bases, leaving 19 bases between them.

The clonotype was recovered from a woman aged 18-29 years with Graves' hyperthyroidism that later progressed to Graves' ophthalmopathy. Sequences were obtained from blood. This chain joins TRBV20-1 and TRBJ1-5; D is ambiguous. As DNA, the CDR3 is TGCAGTGCTAGTTTCGGTTTGGGGATAGGCCAGCCCCAGCATTTT. Protein product: CSASFGLGIGQPQHF.